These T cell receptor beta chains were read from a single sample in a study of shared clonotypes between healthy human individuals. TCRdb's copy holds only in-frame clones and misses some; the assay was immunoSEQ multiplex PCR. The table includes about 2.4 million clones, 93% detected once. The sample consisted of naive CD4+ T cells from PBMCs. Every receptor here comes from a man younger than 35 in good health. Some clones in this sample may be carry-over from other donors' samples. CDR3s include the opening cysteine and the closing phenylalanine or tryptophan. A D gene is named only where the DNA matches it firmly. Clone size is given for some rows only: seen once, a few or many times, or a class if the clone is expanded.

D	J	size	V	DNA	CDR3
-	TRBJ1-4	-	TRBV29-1	TGCAGCGTTGCCCGTAGTCGGGCTAATGAAAAACTGTTTTTT	CSVARSRANEKLFF
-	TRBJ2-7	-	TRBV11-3	TGTGCCAGCAGCTTAGATTACGACCCGTACTACGAGCAGTACTTC	CASSLDYDPYYEQYF
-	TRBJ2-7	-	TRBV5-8	TGTGCCAGCAGCTTGGGGGGAACGTACTACGAGCAGTACTTC	CASSLGGTYYEQYF
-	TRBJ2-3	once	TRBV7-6	TGTGCCAGCAGCCCAAGACTAAGCCGCACAGATACGCAGTATTTT	CASSPRLSRTDTQYF
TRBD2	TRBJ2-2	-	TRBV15	TGTGCCACCAGCAGAGGACTAGCGGGGGTCACCGGGGAGCTGTTTTTT	CATSRGLAGVTGELFF
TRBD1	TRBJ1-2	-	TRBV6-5	TGTGCCAGCAGTTTTACAGGGGGGCGGTATGGCTACACCTTC	CASSFTGGRYGYTF
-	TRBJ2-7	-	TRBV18	TGTGCCAGCTCACCTGGGGCCTACGAGCAGTACTTC	CASSPGAYEQYF
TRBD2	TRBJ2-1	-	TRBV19	TGTGCCAGTATGGGGAGGCTAGCGGGAGGTGAGCAGTTCTTC	CASMGRLAGGEQFF
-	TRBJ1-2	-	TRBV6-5	TGTGCCAGCAGTTTGGGGGGGGGCCCTATCTATGGCTACACCTTC	CASSLGGGPIYGYTF
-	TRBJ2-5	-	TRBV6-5	TGTGCCAGCAGCCCCCCGGGACCGCAAGAGACCCAGTACTTC	CASSPPGPQETQYF
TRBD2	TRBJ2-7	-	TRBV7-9	TGTGCCAGCAGCTTAGGTGGCGGGAGGGCCAGCTACGAGCAGTACTTC	CASSLGGGRASYEQYF
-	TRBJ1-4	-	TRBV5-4	TGTGCCAGCAGTCAACTGACCGGAGAAAAACTGTTTTTT	CASSQLTGEKLFF
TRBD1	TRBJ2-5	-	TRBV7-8	TGTGCCAGCGGACTGGGACAGGGGGGAGAGACCCAGTACTTC	CASGLGQGGETQYF
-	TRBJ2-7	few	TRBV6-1	TGTGCCAGCAGTGAAGCCGGGGGACGGACCTACGAGCAGTACTTC	CASSEAGGRTYEQYF
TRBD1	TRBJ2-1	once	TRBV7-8	TGTGCCAGCAGCTCCCGGGGACAGACGGGAGAGCAGTTCTTC	CASSSRGQTGEQFF
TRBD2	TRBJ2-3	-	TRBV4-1	TGCGCCAGCAGCCAACTAGCGGGAGACGATACGCAGTATTTT	CASSQLAGDDTQYF
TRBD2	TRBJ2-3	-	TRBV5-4	TGTGCCAGCAGCAATAGCGGGAGCTCAGCTAGCACAGATACGCAGTATTTT	CASSNSGSSASTDTQYF
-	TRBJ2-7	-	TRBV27	TGTGCCAGCAGTCCAACCCGATCGCCGAGTGAGCAGTACTTC	CASSPTRSPSEQYF
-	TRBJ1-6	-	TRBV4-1	TGCGCCAGCAGCCAAGAAAGCAGGGTCGATTCACCCCTCCACTTT	CASSQESRVDSPLHF
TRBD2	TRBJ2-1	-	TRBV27	TGTGCCAGCAGTTTCATGCGGGAGGGAATTTCCTACAATGAGCAGTTCTTC	CASSFMREGISYNEQFF